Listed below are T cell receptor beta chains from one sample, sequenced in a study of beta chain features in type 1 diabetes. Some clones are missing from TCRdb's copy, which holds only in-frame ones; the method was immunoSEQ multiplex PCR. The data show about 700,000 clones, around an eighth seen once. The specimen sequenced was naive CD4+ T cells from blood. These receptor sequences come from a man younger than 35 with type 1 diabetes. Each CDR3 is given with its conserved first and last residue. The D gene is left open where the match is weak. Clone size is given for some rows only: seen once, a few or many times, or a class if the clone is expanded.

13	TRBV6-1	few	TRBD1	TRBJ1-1	TGTGCCAGCAGTCGACAGGGGGCCACTGAAGCTTTCTTT	CASSRQGATEAFF
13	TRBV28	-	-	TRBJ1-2	TGTGCCAGCAGTTTAGACCTTCCCGGTGGCTACACCTTC	CASSLDLPGGYTF
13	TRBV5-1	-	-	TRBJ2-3	TGCGCCAGCAGCTTTCAGGACACAGATACGCAGTATTTT	CASSFQDTDTQYF
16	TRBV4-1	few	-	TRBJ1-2	TGCGCCAGCAGCCAACGAGCGGGGGTTGCCGACTATGGCTACACCTTC	CASSQRAGVADYGYTF
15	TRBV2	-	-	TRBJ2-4	TGTGCCAGCAATATGGAGGAGGGCTCCAAAAACATTCAGTACTTC	CASNMEEGSKNIQYF
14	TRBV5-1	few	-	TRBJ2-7	TGCGCCAGCAGCCCCGATGTGGACTTCTACGAGCAGTACTTC	CASSPDVDFYEQYF
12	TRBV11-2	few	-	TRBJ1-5	TGTGCCAGCAGCTTAGATAGGGGGACCCAGCATTTT	CASSLDRGTQHF
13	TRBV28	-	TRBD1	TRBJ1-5	TGTGCCAGCTCAACAGGGGGAAATCAGCCCCAGCATTTT	CASSTGGNQPQHF
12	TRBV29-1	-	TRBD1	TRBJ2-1	TGCAGCGTCTCGACAGGGAGCAATGAGCAGTTCTTC	CSVSTGSNEQFF
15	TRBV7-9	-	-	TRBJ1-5	TGTGCCAGCAGCTTAGGAGGGGTGACCAATCAGCCCCAGCATTTT	CASSLGGVTNQPQHF
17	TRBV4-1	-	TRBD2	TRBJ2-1	TGCGCCAGCAGCCAAGATGTACTAGCGGGGGGTCACAATGAGCAGTTCTTC	CASSQDVLAGGHNEQFF
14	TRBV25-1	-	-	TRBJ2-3	TGTGCCAGCTCCCCTTGGGGGGCCGGAGATACGCAGTATTTT	CASSPWGAGDTQYF
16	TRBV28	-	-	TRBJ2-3	TGTGCCAGCACGAGTGCCTCAGGGGCATGGACAGATACGCAGTATTTT	CASTSASGAWTDTQYF
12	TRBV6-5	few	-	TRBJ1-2	TGTGCCAGCGGGTCGGCAGACTATGGCTACACCTTC	CASGSADYGYTF
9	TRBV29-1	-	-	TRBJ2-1	TGCAGCGTTGCCGACGGACCGTTCTTC	CSVADGPFF
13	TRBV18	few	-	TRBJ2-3	TGTGCCAGCTCAGGGCCGAGCACAGATACGCAGTATTTT	CASSGPSTDTQYF
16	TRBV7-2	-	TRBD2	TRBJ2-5	TGTGCCAGCAGCTCAAGGTCCGGACTAGCGTCGGAGACCCAGTACTTC	CASSSRSGLASETQYF
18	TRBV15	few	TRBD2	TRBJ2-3	TGTGCCACCAGCAGAATCCTTGGACTAGGACAAGGCACAGATACGCAGTATTTT	CATSRILGLGQGTDTQYF
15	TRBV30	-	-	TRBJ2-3	TGTGCCTGGAGAAGGCAGGGGGGGGACACAGATACGCAGTATTTT	CAWRRQGGDTDTQYF
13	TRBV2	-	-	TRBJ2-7	TGTGCCAGCAGTGAACAGGCATACTACGAGCAGTACTTC	CASSEQAYYEQYF
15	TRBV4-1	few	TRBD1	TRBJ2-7	TGCGCCAGCAGCCAACCCCTCGACAGGGGCGGCGAGCAGTACTTC	CASSQPLDRGGEQYF
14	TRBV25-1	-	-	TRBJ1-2	TGTGCCAGCAGTGGCACGGACAGTCCTTGGGGCTACACCTTC	CASSGTDSPWGYTF
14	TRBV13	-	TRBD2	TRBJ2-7	TGTGCCAGCAGCGTAGCGGGGGGGCAGTGGGAGCAGTACTTC	CASSVAGGQWEQYF
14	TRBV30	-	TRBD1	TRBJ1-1	TGTGCCTGGAGTGCCGGGACAGCGAACACTGAAGCTTTCTTT	CAWSAGTANTEAFF
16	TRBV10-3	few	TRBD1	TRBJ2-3	TGTGCCATCAGAGCCACAGGGGGCTTTAGCACAGATACGCAGTATTTT	CAIRATGGFSTDTQYF
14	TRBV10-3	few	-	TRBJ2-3	TGTGCCATCACCCAGGGTGCTAGCACAGATACGCAGTATTTT	CAITQGASTDTQYF
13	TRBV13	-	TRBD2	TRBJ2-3	TGTGCCAGCAGCCGGGACTACGGAAATACGCAGTATTTT	CASSRDYGNTQYF
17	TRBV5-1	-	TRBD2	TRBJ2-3	TGCGCCAGCAGCTTGGAGTTTAGCGGGGGGGCCGAAGATACGCAGTATTTT	CASSLEFSGGAEDTQYF
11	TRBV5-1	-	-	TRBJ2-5	TGCGCCAGCAGCTTGGAACTGACCCAGTACTTC	CASSLELTQYF
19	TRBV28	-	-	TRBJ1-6	TGTGCCAGCAGTTCCCCACACGCATATAGACAGGAAAATAATTCACCCCTCCACTTT	CASSSPHAYRQENNSPLHF
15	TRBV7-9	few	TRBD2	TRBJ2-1	TGTGCCAGCAGGATAGCGGGGGCTTCCTACAATGAGCAGTTCTTC	CASRIAGASYNEQFF
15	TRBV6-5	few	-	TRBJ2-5	TGTGCCAGCAGTTATGGGGGGACGTACCAAGAGACCCAGTACTTC	CASSYGGTYQETQYF
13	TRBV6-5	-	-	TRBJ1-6	TGTGCCAGCAAGCAGGGTAATAATTCACCCCTCCACTTT	CASKQGNNSPLHF
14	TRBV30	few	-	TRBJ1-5	TGTGCCTGGAGTCCCGATTATAGCAATCAGCCCCAGCATTTT	CAWSPDYSNQPQHF
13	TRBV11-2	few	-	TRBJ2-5	TGTGCCAGCAGCTTAGGTCAGAGGGAGACCCAGTACTTC	CASSLGQRETQYF
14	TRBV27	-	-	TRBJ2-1	TGTGCCAGCAGGGGGTGGGACCCATACAATGAGCAGTTCTTC	CASRGWDPYNEQFF
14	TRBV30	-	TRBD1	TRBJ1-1	TGTGCCTGGGATCCGGGACAGCCGAACACTGAAGCTTTCTTT	CAWDPGQPNTEAFF
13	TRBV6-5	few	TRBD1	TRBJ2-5	TGTGCCAGCCTCGGGACAGCACAAGAGACCCAGTACTTC	CASLGTAQETQYF
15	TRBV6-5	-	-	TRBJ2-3	TGTGCCAGCAGTTACCGGAGCGTAACCACAGATACGCAGTATTTT	CASSYRSVTTDTQYF
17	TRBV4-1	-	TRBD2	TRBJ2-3	TGCGCCAGCAGCCAAGATCCGAACGGGGGGGCTAGAGATACGCAGTATTTT	CASSQDPNGGARDTQYF
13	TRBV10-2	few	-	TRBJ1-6	TGCGCCACGACAGGAACCAATAATTCACCCCTCCACTTT	CATTGTNNSPLHF
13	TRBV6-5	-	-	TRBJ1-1	TGTGCCAGCAGTTACCTGGTGAACACTGAAGCTTTCTTT	CASSYLVNTEAFF
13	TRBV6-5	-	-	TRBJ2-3	TGTGCCAGCAGTCCTCTTCTGAGGAATACGCAGTATTTT	CASSPLLRNTQYF